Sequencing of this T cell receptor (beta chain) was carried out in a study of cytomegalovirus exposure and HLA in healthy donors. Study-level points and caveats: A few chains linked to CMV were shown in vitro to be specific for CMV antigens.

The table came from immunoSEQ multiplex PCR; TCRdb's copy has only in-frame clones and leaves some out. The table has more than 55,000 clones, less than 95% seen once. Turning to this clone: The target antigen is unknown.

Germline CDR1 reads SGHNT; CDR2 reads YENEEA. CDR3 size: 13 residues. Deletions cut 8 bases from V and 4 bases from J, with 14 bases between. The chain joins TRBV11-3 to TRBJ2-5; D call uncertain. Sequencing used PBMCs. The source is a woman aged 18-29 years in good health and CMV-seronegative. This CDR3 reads CASSAPASETQYF. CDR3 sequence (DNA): TGTGCCAGCTCCGCCCCAGCGTCAGAGACCCAGTACTTC. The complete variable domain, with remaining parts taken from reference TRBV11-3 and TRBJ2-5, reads EAGVVQSPRYKIIEKKQPVAFWCNPISGHNTLYWYLQNLGQGPELLIRYENEEAVDDSQLPKDRFSAERLKGVDSTLKIQPAELGDSAVYLCASSAPASETQYFGPGTRLLVL.